This T cell receptor (beta chain) was captured by sequencing in a study of OX40 agonist ivuxolimab in advanced cancers. Study information: Mean age roughly 65 years, range about 20 to 79; about 81% male. Eligibility rules accepted prior anti-PD-1, anti-PD-L1 or anti-CTLA-4 therapy, and around 44% had some.

Comment on this clone: As yet, its antigen is unknown.

Method: immunoSEQ multiplex PCR; TCRdb's copy keeps in-frame clones and lacks some. Of roughly 110,000 clones in the sample, roughly 90% are singletons; the top ten hold 1% to 1.5%. The investigators sampled blood at baseline, at cycle 4 day 1, and at cycle 7 day 1. Study-wide points: More expanded clones were found, on average, in CD8+ than in CD4+ T cells.

Looked up from germline, CDR1 is SQVTM and CDR2 is ANQGSEA. The CDR3 loop spans 11 amino acids. The source of this sequence is an adult with an advanced solid tumor such as melanoma, head and neck, liver or kidney cancer. The chain joins TRBV29-1 to TRBJ2-1; D is unclear. The sample in question was CD4+ or CD8+ T cells sorted from blood, obtained in a trial of the OX40 agonist ivuxolimab. The CDR3 reads CSWKQFNEQFF. The DNA of the CDR3 is TGCAGTTGGAAACAGTTCAATGAGCAGTTCTTC.